This T cell receptor beta chain originates from a study of blood T cell repertoires in COVID-19. Study processing details: The assay estimated nucleated cells by amplifying reference gene primers. Profiling relied on immunoSEQ multiplex PCR, and the TCRdb table lists in-frame clones only, not all of them. V and J calls and clone size are as listed in that table; D and trimming were resolved from the DNA. The table has about 58,000 clones, roughly nine tenths seen once. Sample: peripheral blood. This clonotype originated in a woman aged 70-85 years with active COVID-19.

The CDR3 here is CASSLREVGDTEAFF. The CDR3 DNA follows: TGTGCCAGCAGCCTCAGGGAGGTAGGGGACACTGAAGCTTTCTTT. The V call is TRBV3-1 (or the pseudogene TRBV3-2), the J call TRBJ1-1; possibly TRBD1 for D (5 bases). Germline assignment: CDR1 LGHDT and CDR2 YNNKEL (reference sequence). V gave up 4 bases and J gave up 3 bases, with 15 bases separating them. This CDR3 contains 15 residues.